This TCR beta chain was recovered during a study of early T cells in non-severe SARS-CoV-2 infection. The overall study: Bulk RNA from unsorted whole blood was sequenced; chains were unpaired.

J was trimmed by 2 bases and V by 5 bases; bases with no gene match: 5. The CDR3 is 15 residues long. Germline CDR1 is SGHTA and CDR2 is FQGNSA. Researchers attached unique molecular identifiers to individual cDNA molecules. TCRdb re-analysed the 5' RACE reads in MiXCR, keeping a single row per CDR3 protein. The repertoire consists of 70,000 or so distinct CDR3 sequences, with about an eighth occurring once and the leading ten covering about 1.3%. As for this clonotype: The antigen remains unidentified.

Study observations and caveats: A preference for anti-spike CD8 responses marked VDJdb matching, which missed private and CD4 specificities.

The receptor's source is an adult who was a healthcare worker with PCR-confirmed SARS-CoV-2 infection or an uninfected control (not recorded which). Source material: whole blood. The rearrangement links TRBV7-2 to TRBJ2-7, with 11 bases fitting TRBD2. The CDR3 is CASSGGTSGTYEQYF. CDR3 nucleotide sequence: TGTGCCAGCAGCGGAGGGACTAGCGGTACCTACGAGCAGTACTTC.